Listed below are T cell receptor beta chains from one sample, sequenced in a study of blood T cell repertoires in COVID-19. TCRdb's table, derived via immunoSEQ multiplex PCR, lists solely in-frame clones and lacks some. The data hold around 280,000 clones, with 88% observed a single time. Sequenced sample: peripheral blood. The receptors were sampled from a woman aged 30 to 39 with COVID-19, enrolled during active disease. CDR3s include the opening cysteine and the closing phenylalanine or tryptophan. A D gene is named only where the DNA matches it firmly. Clone size appears in some rows only: once, few, many, or a class for an expanded clone.

v_call	j_call	clone_size	d_call	cdr3_nt	cdr3_aa
TRBV6-6	TRBJ1-1	once	-	TGTGCCAGCAGTCGGGGGGAGGGGAGGGACACTGAAGCTTTCTTT	CASSRGEGRDTEAFF
TRBV2	TRBJ1-6	once	-	TGTGCCAGCAAATCGGATAATTCACCCCTCCACTTT	CASKSDNSPLHF
TRBV28	TRBJ1-1	-	TRBD1	TGTGCCAGCAGTTTTAGCCACAGGGGTTGGACTGAAGCTTTCTTT	CASSFSHRGWTEAFF
TRBV29-1	TRBJ2-1	once	TRBD2	TGCAGCGTTGAGCCCTGGCTAGCGGGAGATAGTAAGCAGTTCTTC	CSVEPWLAGDSKQFF
TRBV4-3	TRBJ2-1	-	TRBD1	TGCGCCAGCAGCCAAACAGGGGAACGCTACAATGAGCAGTTCTTC	CASSQTGERYNEQFF
TRBV3-1/TRBV3-2	TRBJ2-7	-	-	TGTGTCAGCAGCTCGGCCGGGTGGCAGTACTTC	CVSSSAGWQYF
TRBV20-1	TRBJ1-1	-	-	TGCAGTGCGCCGGGACTCCCTGAAGCTTTCTTT	CSAPGLPEAFF
TRBV6-5	TRBJ2-5	-	TRBD2	TGTGCCAGCAGTTACTTGGGCGGCGGGAGGGGTGAGACCCAGTACTTC	CASSYLGGGRGETQYF
TRBV5-1	TRBJ2-1	-	-	TGCGCCAGCAGTCGGCTAGCGCAATCGGGGGAGCAGTTCTTC	CASSRLAQSGEQFF
TRBV4-1	TRBJ1-3	-	-	TGCGCCAGCATGGACTTCTCTGGAAACACCATATATTTT	CASMDFSGNTIYF
TRBV29-1	TRBJ2-2	-	-	TGCAGCGTTAAACAGGACACCGGGGAGCTGTTTTTT	CSVKQDTGELFF
TRBV5-4	TRBJ2-7	-	TRBD1	TGTGCCAGCAGGTCGACAGGGAAGGGCTACGAGCAGTACTTC	CASRSTGKGYEQYF
TRBV28	TRBJ2-5	-	TRBD2	TGTGCCAGCAGCCGCTTCCTAACGGGAGGACTAGAGACCCAGTACTTC	CASSRFLTGGLETQYF